This T cell receptor (beta chain) was retrieved from a study of OX40 agonist ivuxolimab in advanced cancers. Blood was sampled at baseline, cycle 4 day 1, and cycle 7 day 1. This CDR3 contains 14 residues. Per the germline V gene, CDR1 is MNHNS and CDR2 is SASEGT. The trim removed 5 bases at V and 4 bases at J, leaving 7 bases unmatched. Note on this clone: Its antigen remains unidentified.

The study's findings and limits: What antigens the expanded peripheral T cells recognized was never established.

TCRdb's copy holds only in-frame clones and misses some; the assay was immunoSEQ multiplex PCR. Here the sample spans about 110,000 clones, more than 85% being singletons. The clonotype was recovered from an adult with an advanced solid tumor such as melanoma, head and neck, liver or kidney cancer. The specimen comprised CD4+ or CD8+ T cells sorted from blood, sampled in a trial of the OX40 agonist ivuxolimab. This rearrangement joins TRBV6-1 to TRBJ2-7; 8 bases align to TRBD2. As DNA, the CDR3 is TGTGCCAGCAGTCTACTAGCGGCCTTGTACGAGCAGTACTTC. Its protein is CASSLLAALYEQYF.